Listed below are T cell receptor beta chains from one sample, sequenced in a study of early T cells in non-severe SARS-CoV-2 infection. One entry per CDR3 protein results from TCRdb running MiXCR on the 5' RACE reads. The sample shows tens of thousands of distinct CDR3 sequences, about 8% of them seen only once. The sequenced material came from whole blood. The receptors were sampled from an adult who was a healthcare worker with PCR-confirmed SARS-CoV-2 infection or an uninfected control (not recorded which). CDR3s include the opening cysteine and the closing phenylalanine or tryptophan. D genes are given only for firm matches. The listing skips clone size in some rows; elsewhere it reads once, few, many or a size class.

D	V	J	size	CDR3	DNA
TRBD1	TRBV18	TRBJ2-7	-	CASSPDRAGEQYF	TGTGCCAGCTCACCGGACAGGGCGGGGGAGCAGTACTTC
TRBD2	TRBV20-1	TRBJ2-1	-	CSAAGTSGWSYNEQFF	TGCAGTGCAGCCGGGACTAGCGGATGGAGCTACAATGAGCAGTTCTTC
-	TRBV28	TRBJ2-7	many	CASSSGGATYEQYF	TGTGCCAGCAGTTCCGGAGGAGCGACTTACGAGCAGTACTTC
-	TRBV7-6	TRBJ1-2	many	CASSLGPGYGYTF	TGTGCCAGCAGCTTAGGGCCCGGCTATGGCTACACCTTC
-	TRBV12-3/TRBV12-4	TRBJ1-5	many	CASSFRIIDQPQHF	TGTGCCAGCAGTTTCCGGATTATCGATCAGCCCCAGCATTTT
-	TRBV10-1	TRBJ2-4	-	CASSEIPGNIQYF	TGCGCCAGCAGTGAAATCCCGGGGAACATTCAGTACTTC
-	TRBV29-1	TRBJ2-7	many	CSVEDRSSTDYEQYF	TGCAGCGTTGAAGATCGTTCCTCGACAGACTACGAGCAGTACTTC
-	TRBV7-6	TRBJ2-7	-	CASSLEGQGMNEQYF	TGTGCCAGCAGCTTAGAGGGTCAGGGTATGAACGAGCAGTACTTC
-	TRBV20-1	TRBJ2-5	medium-sized	CSARGYGEGETQYF	TGCAGTGCTAGAGGGTATGGGGAAGGAGAGACCCAGTACTTC
TRBD2	TRBV2	TRBJ2-5	few	CASRERERGQETQYF	TGTGCCAGCAGAGAGCGGGAGCGGGGTCAAGAGACCCAGTACTTC
TRBD2	TRBV28	TRBJ2-1	many	CASISVAGGNEQFF	TGTGCCAGCATTTCGGTAGCGGGAGGAAATGAGCAGTTCTTC
TRBD2	TRBV2	TRBJ2-1	many	CASKRLAGDNEQFF	TGTGCCAGCAAGCGTCTAGCGGGAGACAATGAGCAGTTCTTC
-	TRBV24-1	TRBJ2-7	-	CATSGGSSYEQYF	TGTGCCACCAGTGGAGGGTCTAGCTACGAGCAGTACTTC
-	TRBV29-1	TRBJ2-3	few	CSVEVPAAIYTLTTQYF	TGCAGCGTTGAAGTCCCGGCAGCGATCTATACTTTGACAACGCAGTATTTT
-	TRBV19	TRBJ2-7	many	CASSIGAADSYEQYF	TGTGCCAGTAGTATAGGAGCGGCAGACTCCTACGAGCAGTACTTC
-	TRBV7-2	TRBJ2-1	-	CASSLRAGRRSASEQFF	TGTGCCAGCAGCTTAAGGGCAGGACGCCGCTCTGCGAGTGAGCAGTTCTTC
-	TRBV28	TRBJ1-2	many	CASSPPHRFYGYTF	TGTGCCAGCAGTCCCCCCCACCGTTTCTATGGCTACACCTTC
TRBD1	TRBV19	TRBJ1-2	-	CASTRTGGDYGYTF	TGTGCCAGTACCCGGACAGGGGGCGACTATGGCTACACCTTC
-	TRBV7-3	TRBJ2-3	many	CASSSQGGDTQYF	TGTGCCAGCAGCTCCCAGGGTGGAGATACGCAGTATTTT
-	TRBV12-3/TRBV12-4	TRBJ1-3	-	CASSLQAPGNTIYF	TGTGCCAGCAGTTTACAGGCTCCCGGAAACACCATATATTTT
TRBD2	TRBV20-1	TRBJ2-3	many	CSATLDPRLGGGTDTQYF	TGCAGTGCTACTCTAGATCCTCGGTTGGGGGGGGGCACAGATACGCAGTATTTT
TRBD2	TRBV6-5	TRBJ2-3	few	CASSSKSIAGTDTQYF	TGTGCCAGCAGTTCCAAATCTATAGCGGGAACAGATACGCAGTATTTT
-	TRBV11-2	TRBJ2-3	-	CASSSLRTRTDTQYF	TGTGCCAGCAGCAGCTTACGTACTAGGACAGATACGCAGTATTTT
TRBD1	TRBV5-1	TRBJ1-1	few	CASKRTGLTEAFF	TGCGCCAGCAAGAGGACAGGGTTAACTGAAGCTTTCTTT
-	TRBV7-9	TRBJ1-6	-	CASSLREESPLHF	TGTGCCAGCAGCTTAAGGGAAGAATCACCCCTCCACTTT
-	TRBV6-5	TRBJ2-7	many	CASSYRPGTRFYEQYF	TGTGCCAGCAGTTACCGCCCCGGGACAAGATTCTACGAGCAGTACTTC
-	TRBV5-1	TRBJ2-1	-	CASSLMRYNEQFF	TGCGCCAGCAGCTTGATGCGGTACAATGAGCAGTTCTTC
-	TRBV28	TRBJ1-4	-	CASTPSFGAGGEKLFF	TGTGCCAGCACCCCCTCATTTGGGGCGGGGGGTGAAAAACTGTTTTTT
-	TRBV7-6	TRBJ1-5	few	CASSLDQDQPQHF	TGTGCCAGCAGCTTAGATCAGGATCAGCCCCAGCATTTT
-	TRBV5-1	TRBJ2-7	-	CASSLGTGDNYEQYF	TGCGCCAGCAGCTTGGGAACGGGAGATAACTACGAGCAGTACTTC
-	TRBV19	TRBJ2-7	many	CASSALTSYEQYF	TGTGCCAGTAGTGCCCTAACTTCCTACGAGCAGTACTTC
-	TRBV5-4	TRBJ2-1	many	CASSLASVEQFF	TGTGCCAGCAGCTTGGCCAGTGTTGAGCAGTTCTTC
TRBD2	TRBV19	TRBJ2-1	many	CASSGKLAGARNEQFF	TGTGCCAGTAGTGGGAAACTAGCGGGAGCGCGGAATGAGCAGTTCTTC
TRBD2	TRBV3-1	TRBJ2-1	many	CASSQEGTRSYNEQFF	TGTGCCAGCAGCCAAGAAGGGACTAGATCCTACAATGAGCAGTTCTTC
TRBD2	TRBV15	TRBJ2-3	many	CATSRAGGRTDTQYF	TGTGCCACCAGCAGAGCGGGGGGTCGCACAGATACGCAGTATTTT
-	TRBV29-1	TRBJ2-7	-	CSVWAHEQYF	TGCAGCGTTTGGGCGCACGAGCAGTACTTC
-	TRBV18	TRBJ2-7	few	CASSPTLAGYEQYF	TGTGCCAGCTCACCAACCCTAGCCGGTTACGAGCAGTACTTC
TRBD2	TRBV27	TRBJ2-7	-	CASRREREPYEQYF	TGTGCCAGCAGGCGCGAGCGGGAGCCGTACGAGCAGTACTTC
-	TRBV3-1	TRBJ2-3	-	CASSLGQSSSTDTQYF	TGTGCCAGCAGCCTAGGGCAGTCGAGTAGCACAGATACGCAGTATTTT
-	TRBV30	TRBJ1-6	few	CAWGGLSPSGSPLHF	TGTGCCTGGGGGGGACTCAGTCCCTCTGGTTCACCCCTCCACTTT
-	TRBV5-4	TRBJ2-2	-	CASSLSQTTGELFF	TGTGCCAGCAGCTTGAGCCAAACCACCGGGGAGCTGTTTTTT
TRBD1	TRBV11-2	TRBJ2-2	few	CASTRNRDRGLLDTGELFF	TGTGCCAGCACCCGAAACCGGGACAGGGGTCTTTTGGACACCGGGGAGCTGTTTTTT
-	TRBV7-2	TRBJ2-1	many	CASSSLFGDSSYNEQFF	TGTGCCAGCAGCTCCCTCTTTGGGGATAGCTCCTACAATGAGCAGTTCTTC
TRBD2	TRBV4-1	TRBJ2-1	few	CASGTSGSTDEQFF	TGCGCCAGCGGAACTAGCGGGAGTACCGATGAGCAGTTCTTC
TRBD1	TRBV19	TRBJ2-1	many	CASSPQRTGRNEQFF	TGTGCCAGTAGTCCCCAGAGGACAGGCCGCAATGAGCAGTTCTTC
TRBD2	TRBV18	TRBJ2-5	many	CASSPPSAGGETQYF	TGTGCCAGCTCACCACCGTCTGCGGGAGGAGAGACCCAGTACTTC
-	TRBV3-1	TRBJ1-6	many	CASSQDSQSSYNSPLHF	TGTGCCAGCAGCCAAGATTCGCAGAGCTCCTATAATTCACCCCTCCACTTT
-	TRBV2	TRBJ1-1	-	CASRQDFNTEAFF	TGTGCCAGCAGACAGGATTTTAACACTGAAGCTTTCTTT
-	TRBV27	TRBJ1-4	medium-sized	CASSLSGTYNEKLFF	TGTGCCAGCAGTTTATCGGGGACTTATAATGAAAAACTGTTTTTT
-	TRBV7-2	TRBJ2-1	many	CASALRDSTYNEQFF	TGTGCCAGCGCGCTCCGGGACTCAACCTACAATGAGCAGTTCTTC
-	TRBV20-1	TRBJ2-5	many	CSAFRGYLQETQYF	TGCAGTGCCTTTAGGGGATATCTCCAAGAGACCCAGTACTTC
TRBD2	TRBV18	TRBJ2-1	many	CASSEAGGPYNEQFF	TGTGCCAGCTCAGAAGCGGGAGGGCCCTACAATGAGCAGTTCTTC
TRBD2	TRBV2	TRBJ2-1	-	CASSERGLAGVSEQFF	TGTGCCAGCAGTGAGAGAGGGCTAGCGGGAGTGAGTGAGCAGTTCTTC
TRBD1	TRBV5-4	TRBJ1-1	many	CASSLGTGSPNTEAFF	TGTGCCAGCAGCTTGGGGACAGGTTCCCCCAACACTGAAGCTTTCTTT